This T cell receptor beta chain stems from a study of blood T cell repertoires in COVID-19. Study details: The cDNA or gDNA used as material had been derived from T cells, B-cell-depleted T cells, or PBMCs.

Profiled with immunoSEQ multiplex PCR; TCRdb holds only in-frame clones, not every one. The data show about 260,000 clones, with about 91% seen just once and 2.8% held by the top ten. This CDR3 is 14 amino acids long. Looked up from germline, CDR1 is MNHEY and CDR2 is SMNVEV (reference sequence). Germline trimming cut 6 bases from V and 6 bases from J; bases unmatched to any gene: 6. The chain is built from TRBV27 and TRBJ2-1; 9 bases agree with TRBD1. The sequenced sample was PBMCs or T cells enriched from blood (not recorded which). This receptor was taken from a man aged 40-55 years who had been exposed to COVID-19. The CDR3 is CASRQGAIGNEQFF. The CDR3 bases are TGTGCCAGCAGACAGGGGGCAATAGGCAATGAGCAGTTCTTC.